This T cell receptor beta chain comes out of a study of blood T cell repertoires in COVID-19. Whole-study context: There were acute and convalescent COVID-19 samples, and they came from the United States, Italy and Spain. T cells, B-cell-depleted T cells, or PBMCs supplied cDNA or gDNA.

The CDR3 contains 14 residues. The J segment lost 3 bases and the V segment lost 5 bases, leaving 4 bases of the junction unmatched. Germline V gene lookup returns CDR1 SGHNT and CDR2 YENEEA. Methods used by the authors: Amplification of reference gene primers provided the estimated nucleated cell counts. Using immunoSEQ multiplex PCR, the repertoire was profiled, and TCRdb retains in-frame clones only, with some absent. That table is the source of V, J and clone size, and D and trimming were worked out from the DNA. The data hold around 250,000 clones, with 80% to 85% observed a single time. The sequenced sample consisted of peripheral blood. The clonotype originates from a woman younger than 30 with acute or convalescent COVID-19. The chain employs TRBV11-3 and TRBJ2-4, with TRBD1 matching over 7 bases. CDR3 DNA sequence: TGTGCCAGCAGCACAGGACAGGACAAAAACATTCAGTACTTC. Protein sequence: CASSTGQDKNIQYF.